This TCR beta chain was obtained from a study of tumour-infiltrating T cells in Burkitt lymphoma. Study at large: This cohort included all epidemiological subtypes of Burkitt lymphoma. Survival, overall and progression-free, tracked with productive clonality. Overall study results and limits: Many Burkitt lymphoma patients shared several public clonotypes.

Assay used: immunoSEQ multiplex PCR; TCRdb lists only in-frame clones, some missing. Of tens of thousands of clones in the sample, around 32% were seen once. Concerning this clone: Antigen unknown.

This receptor was identified in a human donor with Burkitt lymphoma. Material for sequencing was tumor tissue.

The CDR3 loop is CAISVGASEAFF. The CDR3 coding sequence is TGTGCCATCAGTGTTGGGGCCAGTGAAGCTTTCTTT. The chain recombines TRBV10-3 with TRBJ1-1; possible D gene TRBD1, 5 bases. Germline V gene sequence: CDR1 ENHRY, CDR2 SYGVKD. This CDR3 is built from 12 residues. The germline V and J ends were trimmed by 4 bases and 7 bases, with 10 bases remaining between them.